This T cell receptor beta chain was obtained from a study of blood T cells in healthy people across ages. This clonotype was recorded a few times. Alongside a J-beta primer mix, a sample-barcoded 5' primer served in a second PCR lasting about 7 to 12 cycles. MiXCR was run by TCRdb on the 5' RACE reads, yielding one entry per CDR3 protein. The sample has about 720,000 distinct CDR3 sequences; 20% to 30% are singletons. Germline V lookup: CDR1 SEHNR, CDR2 FQNEAQ (reference sequence). The CDR3 runs to 14 residues. The ends were cut back, 5 bases at V and 6 bases at J, with 16 bases in the middle. The data were also submitted as part of a second study, on T cells of mothers and their children.

Sequencing was performed on blood. The clonotype originates from a boy between 10 and 17 years old in good health. V usage is TRBV7-9 and J usage is TRBJ1-1; D might be TRBD1 (6 bases). The CDR3 nucleotides are TGTGCCAGCAGCGTGACAGGCGGGTCGTCTGAAGCTTTCTTT. Translation gives CASSVTGGSSEAFF. Full variable domain (remainder filled in from reference TRBV7-9 and TRBJ1-1): DTGVSQNPRHKITKRGQNVTFRCDPISEHNRLYWYRQTLGQGPEFLTYFQNEAQLEKSRLLSDRFSAERPKGSFSTLEIQRTEQGDSAMYLCASSVTGGSSEAFFGQGTRLTVV.